A selection of T cell receptor beta chains follows, all from one sample in a study of blood T cell repertoires in COVID-19. Sequencing used immunoSEQ multiplex PCR; TCRdb keeps in-frame clones, though not all of them. The sample holds about 300,000 clones, around 84% seen once. Sequences were obtained from peripheral blood. The receptors were sampled from a human donor with COVID-19, enrolled during active disease. The donor label of this sample is uncertain. The CDR3 runs from the conserved cysteine through the conserved F or W. D genes are given only for firm matches. Size is stated for part of the rows, as once, few or many counts, or as a class when the clone is expanded.

>TRBJ1-4|few|TRBV9|TRBD1
TGTGCCAGCAGCCGTGACAGGGTGGGGGAAAAACTGTTTTTT
CASSRDRVGEKLFF
>TRBJ2-1|.|TRBV7-9|.
TGTGCCAGCTCAACGGGGTGGGAAGGTGAGCAGTTCTTC
CASSTGWEGEQFF
>TRBJ1-5|.|TRBV6-1|.
TGTGCCAGCAGTGAGGCCAGGGGCATCGCTAGCAATCAGCCCCAGCATTTT
CASSEARGIASNQPQHF
>TRBJ2-1|.|TRBV5-1|.
TGCGCCAGCAGCATGGGCGGGAACAATGAGCAGTTCTTC
CASSMGGNNEQFF
>TRBJ1-5|.|TRBV19|TRBD1
TGTGCCAGTAGTCAAACCGGGACAGAAGGGGCACGTCAGCCCCAGCATTTT
CASSQTGTEGARQPQHF
>TRBJ1-2|.|TRBV5-1|TRBD1
TGCGCCAGCAGCCCCGGGACAGGGGACCTCTATGGCTACACCTTC
CASSPGTGDLYGYTF
>TRBJ2-3|.|TRBV5-6|.
TGTGCCAGCAGCTTGGGTAGTAGAGATACGCAGTATTTT
CASSLGSRDTQYF
>TRBJ2-7|.|TRBV5-1|.
TGCGCCAGCAGCTTGGCCCGGACAGACTACGAGCAGTACTTC
CASSLARTDYEQYF
>TRBJ1-5|.|TRBV12-3/TRBV12-4|.
TGTGCCAGTGGGGCAGGGCGGAATCAGCCCCAGCATTTT
CASGAGRNQPQHF
>TRBJ1-1|.|TRBV18|.
TGTGCCAGCTCACCGGGCAGGGAAAAAGCTTTCTTT
CASSPGREKAFF
>TRBJ2-1|.|TRBV27|.
TGTGCCAGCAGTTTGGGGGGACCCTACAATGAGCAGTTCTTC
CASSLGGPYNEQFF
>TRBJ1-5|.|TRBV27|.
TGTGCCAGCAGTTCTTTAAATCAGCCCCAGCATTTT
CASSSLNQPQHF
>TRBJ2-3|.|TRBV3-1/TRBV3-2|TRBD2
TGTGCCAGCAGCCAAACAGCGGGAAGCACAGATACGCAGTATTTT
CASSQTAGSTDTQYF
>TRBJ2-2|.|TRBV19|TRBD2
TGTGCCAGTAGGGCTAGCGGGGCCGCCGGGGAGCTGTTTTTT
CASRASGAAGELFF
>TRBJ2-1|.|TRBV18|TRBD2
TGTGCCAGCTCCCCGGGACTAGCGGGAGATATGCAGTTCTTC
CASSPGLAGDMQFF
>TRBJ2-1|.|TRBV24-1|TRBD2
TGTGCCACCAGTGATTTATCTGATAGCGGGAGCTCCTACAATGAGCAGTTCTTC
CATSDLSDSGSSYNEQFF
>TRBJ2-1|few|TRBV11-2|.
TGTGCCAGCAGCCCTACAGGGATTTCTTACAATGAGCAGTTCTTC
CASSPTGISYNEQFF
>TRBJ1-4|few|TRBV2|TRBD1
TGTGCCAGCAACGAAGGGACAGGGCGAGTAAAACTGTTTTTT
CASNEGTGRVKLFF
>TRBJ1-3|.|TRBV7-8|.
TGTGCCAGCAGGGGGCCTGGAAACACCATATATTTT
CASRGPGNTIYF
>TRBJ2-1|few|TRBV5-1|.
TGCGCCAGCAGCTTGGTCGGAGGCTCCTACAATGAGCAGTTCTTC
CASSLVGGSYNEQFF
>TRBJ1-6|.|TRBV28|TRBD1
TGTGCCAGCATCACCGACAGGGCCTATAATTCACCCCTCCACTTT
CASITDRAYNSPLHF
>TRBJ1-2|.|TRBV12-3/TRBV12-4|.
TGTGCCAGCAGTCCACCTCAAGGACAGACTAACTTC
CASSPPQGQTNF
>TRBJ2-7|.|TRBV3-1/TRBV3-2|.
TGTGCCAGCAGCCAAGTTGGCGGGTCTTACGAGCAGTACTTC
CASSQVGGSYEQYF
>TRBJ2-1|.|TRBV10-3|TRBD2
TGTGCCATCAGTGGGCAAGCGGGAGTAGGCGCTGAGCAGTTCTTC
CAISGQAGVGAEQFF
>TRBJ2-1|.|TRBV7-7|TRBD2
TGTGCTAGCAGCCCCGGGACTAGCGGTGACTCCTACAATGAGCAGTTCTTC
CASSPGTSGDSYNEQFF
>TRBJ1-2|.|TRBV24-1|.
TGTGCCACCAGTCCCTCAGGGGAACAAGGGTCCTATGGCTACACCTTC
CATSPSGEQGSYGYTF
>TRBJ1-5|.|TRBV19|.
TGTGCCAGTAGTATCCGAGGGGGGCCCCAGCATTTT
CASSIRGGPQHF
>TRBJ2-1|.|TRBV12-5|.
TGTGCTAGTGGGCTACCTCCAGGGGTGGGTGAGCAGTTCTTC
CASGLPPGVGEQFF
>TRBJ2-1|.|TRBV5-1|TRBD2
TGCGCCAGCAGCATCGGGACTAGCGGGAGGATAGGGGAGCAGTTCTTC
CASSIGTSGRIGEQFF
>TRBJ1-2|.|TRBV5-1|TRBD1
TGCGCCAGCAGCCCCCGGGACAGATATGGCTACACCTTC
CASSPRDRYGYTF
>TRBJ2-7|.|TRBV7-9|.
TGTGCCAGCAGTTCCGCTATCTACGAGCAGTACTTC
CASSSAIYEQYF
>TRBJ2-5|.|TRBV7-2|.
TGTGCCAGCAGCTTCGGGAGTAGCGATGGGGAGACCCAGTACTTC
CASSFGSSDGETQYF
>TRBJ1-5|.|TRBV5-1|.
TGCGCCAGCAGCTTGGAGCAGGGTAGCAATCAGCCCCAGCATTTT
CASSLEQGSNQPQHF
>TRBJ1-6|.|TRBV27|.
TGTGCCAGCAGCCCGGGGGGTATGAATTCACCCCTCCACTTT
CASSPGGMNSPLHF
>TRBJ1-5|.|TRBV28|.
TGTGCCAGCAGTTTTTCCCGAGTCGGGTTTTATAGCAATCAGCCCCAGCATTTT
CASSFSRVGFYSNQPQHF
>TRBJ2-1|few|TRBV18|TRBD1
TGTGCCAGCTCACCAAGGACAGGGGATTACAATGAGCAGTTCTTC
CASSPRTGDYNEQFF
>TRBJ1-5|few|TRBV9|.
TGTGCCAGCAGCCCGGTGGGCAATCAGCCCCAGCATTTT
CASSPVGNQPQHF
>TRBJ1-5|.|TRBV18|.
TGTGCCAGCTCACCATCGGGGGAGAATCAGCCCCAGCATTTT
CASSPSGENQPQHF
>TRBJ2-3|.|TRBV30|TRBD2
TGTGCCTGGAGTGTGAGCGGGAGTAGCACAGATACGCAGTATTTT
CAWSVSGSSTDTQYF
>TRBJ2-3|.|TRBV7-2|.
TGTGCCAGCAGCTTAGGAGCGAGGAGAGACGTAGATACGCAGTATTTT
CASSLGARRDVDTQYF
>TRBJ1-1|.|TRBV20-1|.
TGCAGTGTCTATAAGGGGGCTGAAGCTTTCTTT
CSVYKGAEAFF
>TRBJ2-3|.|TRBV19|TRBD2
TGTGCCAGTAGTACGCTAGCGGGAGAGACAGATACGCAGTATTTT
CASSTLAGETDTQYF
>TRBJ2-7|.|TRBV19|TRBD2
TGTGCCAGTAGTATACAGGGAGGGCGCGAGCAGTACTTC
CASSIQGGREQYF
>TRBJ1-5|.|TRBV7-3|.
TGTGCCAGCAGCTTCACAGGGACTCAGCCCCAGCATTTT
CASSFTGTQPQHF
>TRBJ2-2|.|TRBV7-6|.
TGTGCCAGCAGCTTAGCGGGGGGGCAATACACCGGGGAGCTGTTTTTT
CASSLAGGQYTGELFF
>TRBJ2-5|.|TRBV2|TRBD1
TGTGCCAGCACTATGGGACAGGGAATTTTGGAGACCCAGTACTTC
CASTMGQGILETQYF
>TRBJ1-6|.|TRBV6-5|.
TGTGCCAGCAGGAGGGCGGGAAATTCACCCCTCCACTTT
CASRRAGNSPLHF
>TRBJ1-3|.|TRBV20-1|.
TGCAGTGCTAGTGTTCCGGGGACTAGGGCTGGAAACACCATATATTTT
CSASVPGTRAGNTIYF
>TRBJ1-2|.|TRBV7-9|TRBD1
TGTGCCAGCAGCTTAGAGGTGGGCAGGGGGCAAGGAGGCTACACCTTC
CASSLEVGRGQGGYTF
>TRBJ2-2|.|TRBV28|TRBD1
TGTGCCAGCCGAAGGACAGGGGACACCGGGGAGCTGTTTTTT
CASRRTGDTGELFF
>TRBJ2-7|.|TRBV4-1|.
TGCGCCAGCAGCCTTCCCTTCGGATCAGGGCAACTATCCTACGAGCAGTACTTC
CASSLPFGSGQLSYEQYF
>TRBJ2-7|.|TRBV7-2|TRBD1
TGTGCCAGCGAAGGGACAGGAGTCTCCTACGAGCAGTACTTC
CASEGTGVSYEQYF
>TRBJ2-1|.|TRBV9|TRBD2
TGTGCCAGCAGCGTAGGCGGGAGTGGTTCCTACAATGAGCAGTTCTTC
CASSVGGSGSYNEQFF
>TRBJ2-1|many|TRBV28|.
TGTGCCAGCAGTTTATTACAGGGCGCCAATGAGCAGTTCTTC
CASSLLQGANEQFF
>TRBJ2-1|.|TRBV5-1|TRBD2
TGCGCCAGCAGCATGCACTCGACTAGCGGGGCCATCCCTCTCCCCTACAATGAGCAGTTCTTC
CASSMHSTSGAIPLPYNEQFF